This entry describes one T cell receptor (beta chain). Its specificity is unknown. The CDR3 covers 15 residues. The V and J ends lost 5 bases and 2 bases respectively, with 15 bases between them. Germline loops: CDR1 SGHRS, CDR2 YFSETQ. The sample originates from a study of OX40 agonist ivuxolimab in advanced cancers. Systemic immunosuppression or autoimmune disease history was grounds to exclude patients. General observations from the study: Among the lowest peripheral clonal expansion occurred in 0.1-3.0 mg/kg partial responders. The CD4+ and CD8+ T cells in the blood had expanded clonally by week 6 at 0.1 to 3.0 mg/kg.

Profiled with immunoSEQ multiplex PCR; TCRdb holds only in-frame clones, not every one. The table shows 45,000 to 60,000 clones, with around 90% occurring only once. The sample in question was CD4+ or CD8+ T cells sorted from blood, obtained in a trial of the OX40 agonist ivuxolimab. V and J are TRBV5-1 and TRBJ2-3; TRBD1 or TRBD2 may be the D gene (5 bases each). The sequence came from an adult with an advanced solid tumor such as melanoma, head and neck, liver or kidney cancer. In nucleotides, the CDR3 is TGCGCCAGCAGGCGAGGGGCAGTACTCACAGATACGCAGTATTTT. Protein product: CASRRGAVLTDTQYF.